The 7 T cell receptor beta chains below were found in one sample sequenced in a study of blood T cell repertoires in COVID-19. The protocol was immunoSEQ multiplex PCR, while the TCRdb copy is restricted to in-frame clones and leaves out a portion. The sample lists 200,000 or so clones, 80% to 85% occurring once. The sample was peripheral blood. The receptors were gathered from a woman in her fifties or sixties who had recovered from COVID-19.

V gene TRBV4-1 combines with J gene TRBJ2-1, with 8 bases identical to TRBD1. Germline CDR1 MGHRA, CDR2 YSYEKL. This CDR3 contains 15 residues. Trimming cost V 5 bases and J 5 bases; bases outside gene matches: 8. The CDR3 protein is CASSTRQGKNNEQFF. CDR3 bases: TGCGCCAGCAGCACCCGACAGGGGAAAAACAATGAGCAGTTCTTC.

CDR3 bases: TGTGCCAGCAGCTTAGAACGACTGGGCAGGGGGAAAACAGTTGAGCAGTTCTTC. Translated, it gives CASSLERLGRGKTVEQFF. J is TRBJ2-1 and V is TRBV11-2; 7 bases agree with TRBD1. V was clipped by 0 bases and J by 9 bases; unmatched bases: 17. Looked up from germline, CDR1 is SGHAT and CDR2 is FQNNGV. CDR3 length: 18 residues.

DNA for the CDR3: TGTGCCAGCAGTCAACTAGCGGGGGCGGGTAATGAGCAGTTCTTC. It codes for CASSQLAGAGNEQFF. The chain joins TRBV2 to TRBJ2-1; TRBD2 aligns across 11 bases. V was pared by 5 bases and J by 7 bases, with 7 bases of the junction left unmatched. Germline CDR1 and CDR2: SNHLY and FYNNEI. This CDR3 is 15 amino acids long.

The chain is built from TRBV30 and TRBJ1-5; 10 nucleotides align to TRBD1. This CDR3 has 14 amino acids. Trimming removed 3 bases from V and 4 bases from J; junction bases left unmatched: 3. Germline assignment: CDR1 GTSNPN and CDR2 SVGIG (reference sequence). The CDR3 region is CAWSVGQGNQPQHF. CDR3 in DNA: TGTGCCTGGAGCGTGGGACAGGGGAATCAGCCCCAGCATTTT.

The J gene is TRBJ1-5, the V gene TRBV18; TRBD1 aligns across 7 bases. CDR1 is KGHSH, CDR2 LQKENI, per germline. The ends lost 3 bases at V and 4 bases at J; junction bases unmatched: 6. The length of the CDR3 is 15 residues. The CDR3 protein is CASSPSRDSNQPQHF. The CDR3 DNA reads TGTGCCAGCTCACCGTCCCGGGACAGTAATCAGCCCCAGCATTTT. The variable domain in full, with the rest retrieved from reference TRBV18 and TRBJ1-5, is NAGVMQNPRHLVRRRGQEARLRCSPMKGHSHVYWYRQLPEEGLKFMVYLQKENIIDESGMPKERFSAEFPKEGPSILRIQQVVRGDSAAYFCASSPSRDSNQPQHFGDGTRLSIL.

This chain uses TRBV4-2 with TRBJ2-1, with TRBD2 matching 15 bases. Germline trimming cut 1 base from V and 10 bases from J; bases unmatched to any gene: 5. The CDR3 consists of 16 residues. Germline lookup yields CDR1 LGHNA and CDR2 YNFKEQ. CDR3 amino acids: CASSQVGTSGGLEQFF. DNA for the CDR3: TGTGCCAGCAGCCAAGTAGGGACTAGCGGGGGGCTCGAGCAGTTCTTC.

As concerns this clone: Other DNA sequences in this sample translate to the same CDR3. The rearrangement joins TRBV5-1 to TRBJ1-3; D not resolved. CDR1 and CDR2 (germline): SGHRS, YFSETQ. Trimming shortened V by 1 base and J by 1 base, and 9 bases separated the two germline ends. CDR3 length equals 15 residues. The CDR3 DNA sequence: TGCGCCAGCAGCTTGACGGGTAATTCTGGAAACACCATATATTTT. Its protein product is CASSLTGNSGNTIYF.